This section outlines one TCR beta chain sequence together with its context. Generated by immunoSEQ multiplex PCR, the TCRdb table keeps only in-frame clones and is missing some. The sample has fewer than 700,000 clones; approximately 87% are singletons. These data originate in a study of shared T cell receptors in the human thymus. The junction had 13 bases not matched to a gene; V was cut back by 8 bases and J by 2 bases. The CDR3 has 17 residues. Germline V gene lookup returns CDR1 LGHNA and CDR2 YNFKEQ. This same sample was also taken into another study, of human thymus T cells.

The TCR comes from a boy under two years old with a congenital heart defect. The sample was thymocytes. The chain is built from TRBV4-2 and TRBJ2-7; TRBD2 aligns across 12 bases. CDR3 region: CASPDLLAGGLPYEQYF. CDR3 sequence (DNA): TGTGCCAGCCCCGATCTACTAGCGGGAGGCCTACCCTACGAGCAGTACTTC.